The 8 T cell receptor beta chains in this list originate from one sample, sequenced in a study of CD8 T cells in Susac syndrome. With random hexamers, reverse transcription was performed on about 0.45 to 1 ug of RNA. One entry per CDR3 protein, called by TCRdb with MiXCR from the immunoSEQ multiplex PCR reads. The table records 150,000 or so distinct CDR3 sequences, approximately 95% of them present only once. The sample consisted of CD4+ T cells from PBMCs. The receptors here all came from a human donor with Susac syndrome.

This clonotype was seen a single time. The J gene is TRBJ2-1, the V gene TRBV20-1; D gene unclear. The germline V gene has CDR1 DFQATT and CDR2 SNEGSKA (reference sequence). The CDR3 loop spans 13 amino acids. Trimming shortened V by 6 bases and J by 1 base, and 10 bases separated the two germline ends. Here the CDR3 DNA reads TGCAGTGCGTACAGAACTTCCTACAATGAGCAGTTCTTC. Protein product: CSAYRTSYNEQFF.

This chain connects TRBV7-2 to TRBJ2-7; 11 nucleotides agree with TRBD2. CDR3 length: 15 amino acids. Germline V gene data show CDR1 as SGHTA and CDR2 as FQGNSA. With 6 bases clipped from V and 2 bases from J, the junction kept 6 bases outside the gene matches. The CDR3 here is CASRSGLAEPYEQYF. CDR3 nucleotide sequence: TGTGCCAGCAGGTCGGGACTAGCGGAACCCTACGAGCAGTACTTC.

This chain uses TRBV30 with TRBJ2-1; 8 bases fit TRBD2. V shed 6 bases, J shed 9 bases, and the junction held 13 bases outside the gene matches. This CDR3 is 14 amino acids long. Germline V gene data show CDR1 as GTSNPN and CDR2 as SVGIG (reference sequence). CDR3 DNA sequence: TGTGCCTGTGATCGACTAGCGTCGTGGGGTGAGCAGTTCTTC. Encoded protein: CACDRLASWGEQFF.

The rearrangement links TRBV5-1 to TRBJ2-5; 11 nucleotides line up with TRBD1. Germline CDR1 SGHRS, CDR2 YFSETQ. This CDR3 has 15 amino acids. J was trimmed by 4 bases and V by 2 bases; bases with no gene match: 4. The CDR3 bases are TGCGCCAGCAGCTTCGGACAGGGGGCAGGAGAGACCCAGTACTTC. The encoded protein is CASSFGQGAGETQYF.

The chain recombines TRBV29-1 with TRBJ2-5, with TRBD1 matching over 8 bases. CDR3 size: 14 residues. Germline V gene sequence: CDR1 SQVTM, CDR2 ANQGSEA. V was pared by 7 bases and J by 4 bases, with 11 bases of the junction left unmatched. As DNA, the CDR3 is TGCAGCGGAATCACAGGGGGGATAGGAGAGACCCAGTACTTC. As protein: CSGITGGIGETQYF.

The chain has TRBV28 and TRBJ2-1; possible D gene TRBD1, 6 bases. Germline assignment: CDR1 MDHEN and CDR2 SYDVKM. Trimming stripped 5 bases from V and 13 bases from J, with 12 bases between. This CDR3 contains 11 residues. The CDR3 region is CASSPYRAQFF. DNA for the CDR3: TGTGCCAGCAGTCCTTACAGGGCACAGTTCTTC.

This chain joins TRBV5-1 and TRBJ2-2; a weak D match, TRBD1 (6 bases). Germline V gene data show CDR1 as SGHRS and CDR2 as YFSETQ. V was trimmed by 4 bases and J by 5 bases, leaving 15 bases between them. This CDR3 comprises 15 residues. CDR3 bases: TGCGCCAGCAGCGACGGACAGCCGAGGACCGGGGAGCTGTTTTTT. This sequence encodes CASSDGQPRTGELFF.

The chain links TRBV5-4 to TRBJ1-2; D is unresolved. The germline CDR1 and CDR2 sequences are SGHNT and YYREEE (reference sequence). The CDR3 spans 14 residues. V shed 5 bases and J shed 3 bases, with 14 bases lying between them. CDR3 amino acids: CASRAVSQDYGYTF. In DNA form, the CDR3 reads TGTGCCAGCAGAGCGGTCAGTCAAGACTATGGCTACACCTTC.